The 4 T cell receptor beta chains in this list originate from one sample, sequenced in a study of shared clonotypes between healthy human individuals. The protocol was immunoSEQ multiplex PCR, while the TCRdb copy is restricted to in-frame clones and leaves out a portion. The sample has over a million clones; 70% to 80% are singletons. Material for sequencing was memory CD4+ T cells from PBMCs. Sample subset: CD45RA-negative fraction. These receptors originate from a man aged 18 to 29 in good health. Some clones in this sample may be carry-over from other donors' samples.

CDR3 sequence: CASSDKGWGTEAFF. CDR3 bases: TGTGCCAGCAGTGATAAGGGTTGGGGCACTGAAGCTTTCTTT. This rearrangement joins TRBV6-1 to TRBJ1-1; no reliable D call. The CDR3 spans 14 residues. V was cut by 3 bases and J by 4 bases, with 12 bases left in between. The germline gives CDR1 MNHNS, CDR2 SASEGT.

The chain has TRBV4-1 and TRBJ1-2; 7 nucleotides match TRBD1. There are 17 residues in the CDR3. Germline trimming cut 3 bases from V and 4 bases from J; bases unmatched to any gene: 14. Per the germline V gene, CDR1 is MGHRA and CDR2 is YSYEKL. This chain's CDR3 is CASSQRPVTGPLYGYTF. CDR3 bases: TGCGCCAGCAGCCAGAGACCCGTGACAGGGCCCCTCTATGGCTACACCTTC.

CDR3 coding DNA: TGCAGCGCCCCCGACAGGGTTTCTAGCACAGATACGCAGTATTTT. Protein: CSAPDRVSSTDTQYF. This rearrangement joins TRBV29-1 to TRBJ2-3, with 7 positions matching TRBD1. CDR3 length equals 15 residues. CDR1 is SQVTM, CDR2 ANQGSEA, per germline. Trimming cost V 7 bases and J 0 bases; bases outside gene matches: 10.

This sequence joins TRBV5-8 and TRBJ1-2; a weak D match, TRBD1 (5 bases). Per the germline V gene, CDR1 is SGHTS and CDR2 is YDEGEE. Trimming pared 4 bases from V and 5 bases from J, leaving 18 bases between. The CDR3 runs to 15 residues. This CDR3 is CASSGRQKLPYGYTF. CDR3 in DNA: TGTGCCAGCAGCGGGAGACAGAAGCTCCCTTATGGCTACACCTTC.